This T cell receptor (beta chain) was recorded in a study of beta chain features in type 1 diabetes. Expressed TCRB transcripts were sequenced because the entire RNA isolate underwent reverse transcription. Profiling relied on immunoSEQ multiplex PCR, and the TCRdb table lists in-frame clones only, not all of them. The repertoire holds hundreds of thousands of clones, with 11% to 15% as singletons. Study outcomes and limitations: Sequencing from cDNA could over-represent high-TCR-expressing cells. The study found moderately but significantly shorter TCRB CDR3s in all four CD4+ subsets of Type 1 diabetes patients.

This clone was counted between two and nine times. The antigen is undetermined. This TCR was recovered from a man between 18 and 29 years old with type 1 diabetes. Input material: naive CD4+ T cells from blood.

The CDR3 protein is CASSPASLANGMEQQYF. The CDR3 DNA follows: TGTGCCAGCAGCCCTGCAAGCCTAGCGAATGGGATGGAGCAGCAGTACTTC. The V call is TRBV5-6, the J call TRBJ2-7; tentatively, D is TRBD2 (6 bases). V was clipped by 4 bases and J by 8 bases, with 28 bases between them. This CDR3 spans 17 amino acids. Germline CDR1 SGHDT, CDR2 YYEEEE.